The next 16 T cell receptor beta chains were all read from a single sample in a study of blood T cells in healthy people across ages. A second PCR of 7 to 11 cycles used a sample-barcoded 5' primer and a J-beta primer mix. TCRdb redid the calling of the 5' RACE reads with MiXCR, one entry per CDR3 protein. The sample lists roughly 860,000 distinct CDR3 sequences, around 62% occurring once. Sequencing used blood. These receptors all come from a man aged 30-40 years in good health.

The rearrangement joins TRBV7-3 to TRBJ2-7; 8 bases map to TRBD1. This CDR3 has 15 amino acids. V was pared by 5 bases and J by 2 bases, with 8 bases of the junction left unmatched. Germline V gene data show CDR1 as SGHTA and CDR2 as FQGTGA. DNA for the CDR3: TGTGCCAGCAGCACGTCCGGACAGGGAACCTACGAGCAGTACTTC. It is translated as CASSTSGQGTYEQYF.

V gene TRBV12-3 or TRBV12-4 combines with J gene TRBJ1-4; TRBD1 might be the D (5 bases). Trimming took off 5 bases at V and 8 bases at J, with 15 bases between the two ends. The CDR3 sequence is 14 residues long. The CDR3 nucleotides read TGTGCCAGCAGTGTTGGGACCGTCGGGGAAAAACTGTTTTTT. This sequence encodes CASSVGTVGEKLFF.

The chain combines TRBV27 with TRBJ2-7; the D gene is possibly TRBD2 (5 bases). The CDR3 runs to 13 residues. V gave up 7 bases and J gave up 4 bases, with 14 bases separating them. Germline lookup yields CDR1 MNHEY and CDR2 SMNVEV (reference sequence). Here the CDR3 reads CASTRAGQYEQYF. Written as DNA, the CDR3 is TGTGCCAGCACGCGGGCAGGTCAATACGAGCAGTACTTC.

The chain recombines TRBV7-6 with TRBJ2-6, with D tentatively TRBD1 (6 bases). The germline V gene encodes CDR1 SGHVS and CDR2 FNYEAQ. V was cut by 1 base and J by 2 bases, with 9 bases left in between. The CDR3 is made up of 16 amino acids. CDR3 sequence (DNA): TGTGCCAGCAGCTTAGGGTCAGGGGCTGGGGCCAACGTCCTGACTTTC. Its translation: CASSLGSGAGANVLTF.

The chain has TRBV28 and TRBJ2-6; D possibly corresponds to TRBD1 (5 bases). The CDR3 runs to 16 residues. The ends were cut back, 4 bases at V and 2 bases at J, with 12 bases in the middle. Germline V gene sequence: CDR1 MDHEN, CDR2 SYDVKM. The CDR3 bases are TGTGCCAGCAGTTCCGTCAGGGCTGCTGGGGCCAACGTCCTGACTTTC. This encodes CASSSVRAAGANVLTF.

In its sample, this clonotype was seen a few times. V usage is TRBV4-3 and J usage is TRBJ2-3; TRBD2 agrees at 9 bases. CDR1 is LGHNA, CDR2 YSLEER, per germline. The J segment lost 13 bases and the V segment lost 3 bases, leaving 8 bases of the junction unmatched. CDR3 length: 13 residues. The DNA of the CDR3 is TGCGCCAGCAGCCATGGGCCGGGACTAGCTGAGTATTTT. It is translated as CASSHGPGLAEYF.

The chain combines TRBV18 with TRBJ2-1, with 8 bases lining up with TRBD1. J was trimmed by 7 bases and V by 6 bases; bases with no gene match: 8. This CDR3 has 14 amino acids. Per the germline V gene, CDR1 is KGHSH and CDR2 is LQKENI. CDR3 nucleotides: TGTGCCAGCTCCGAACAGGGGGTAACTAATGAGCAGTTCTTC. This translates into CASSEQGVTNEQFF.

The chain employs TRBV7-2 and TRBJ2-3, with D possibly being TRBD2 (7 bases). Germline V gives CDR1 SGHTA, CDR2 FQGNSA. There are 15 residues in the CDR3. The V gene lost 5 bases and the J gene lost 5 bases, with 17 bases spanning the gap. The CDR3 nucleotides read TGTGCCAGCAGCAGGGTGGGGGGGGCCGGAGATACGCAGTATTTT. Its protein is CASSRVGGAGDTQYF.

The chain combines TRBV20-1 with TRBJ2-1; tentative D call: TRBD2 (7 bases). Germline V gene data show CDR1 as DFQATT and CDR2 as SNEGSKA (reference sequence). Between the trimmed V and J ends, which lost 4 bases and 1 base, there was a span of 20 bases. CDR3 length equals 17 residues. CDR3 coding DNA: TGCAGTGCTACCCAACTCCGGGGGGCTGGATCCTACAATGAGCAGTTCTTC. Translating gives CSATQLRGAGSYNEQFF.

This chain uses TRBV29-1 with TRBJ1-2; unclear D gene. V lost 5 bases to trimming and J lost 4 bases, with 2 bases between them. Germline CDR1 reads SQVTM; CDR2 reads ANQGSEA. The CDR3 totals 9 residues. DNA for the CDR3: TGCAGCGTTACCTATGGCTACACCTTC. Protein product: CSVTYGYTF. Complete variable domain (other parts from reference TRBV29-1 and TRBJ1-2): SAVISQKPSRDICQRGTSLTIQCQVDSQVTMMFWYRQQPGQSLTLIATANQGSEATYESGFVIDKFPISRPNLTFSTLTVSNMSPEDSSIYLCSVTYGYTFGSGTRLTVV.

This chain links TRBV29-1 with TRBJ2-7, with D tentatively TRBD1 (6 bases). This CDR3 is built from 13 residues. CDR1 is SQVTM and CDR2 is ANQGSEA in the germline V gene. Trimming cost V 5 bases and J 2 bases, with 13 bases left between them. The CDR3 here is CSVSPGQAYEQYF. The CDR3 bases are TGCAGCGTTTCACCGGGACAAGCCTACGAGCAGTACTTC.

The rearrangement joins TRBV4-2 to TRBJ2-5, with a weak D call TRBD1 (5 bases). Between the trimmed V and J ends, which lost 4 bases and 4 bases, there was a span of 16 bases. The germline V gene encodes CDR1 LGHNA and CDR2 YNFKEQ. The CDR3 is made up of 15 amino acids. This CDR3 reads CASSPFGARGETQYF. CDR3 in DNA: TGTGCCAGCAGCCCTTTTGGGGCCCGTGGAGAGACCCAGTACTTC.

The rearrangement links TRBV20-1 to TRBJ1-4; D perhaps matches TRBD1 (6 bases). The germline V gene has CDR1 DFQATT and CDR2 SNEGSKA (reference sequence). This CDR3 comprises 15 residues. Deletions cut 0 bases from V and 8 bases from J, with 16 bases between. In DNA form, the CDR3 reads TGCAGTGCTAGAGATGGGGCCAGGGGTGGGGAAAAACTGTTTTTT. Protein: CSARDGARGGEKLFF.

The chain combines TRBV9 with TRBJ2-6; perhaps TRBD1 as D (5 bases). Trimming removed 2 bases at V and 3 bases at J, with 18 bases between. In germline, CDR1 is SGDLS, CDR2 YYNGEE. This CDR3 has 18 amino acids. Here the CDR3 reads CASSVGVGAIYGANVLTF. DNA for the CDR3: TGTGCCAGCAGCGTCGGCGTAGGGGCGATTTATGGGGCCAACGTCCTGACTTTC.

The CDR3 nucleotides read TGTGCCAGCAGCGTACTCGGGACAGTTAACAATGAGCAGTTCTTC. Translated: CASSVLGTVNNEQFF. The chain is built from TRBV9 and TRBJ2-1, with TRBD1 identical over 7 bases. The CDR3 covers 15 residues. Trimming cost V 1 base and J 5 bases; bases outside gene matches: 6. Germline CDR1 SGDLS, CDR2 YYNGEE.

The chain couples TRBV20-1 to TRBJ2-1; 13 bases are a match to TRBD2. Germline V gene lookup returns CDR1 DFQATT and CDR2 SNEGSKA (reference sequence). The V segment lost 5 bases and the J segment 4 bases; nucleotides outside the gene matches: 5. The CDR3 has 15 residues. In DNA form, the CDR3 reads TGCAGTGCTCCGGGACTAGCGGGGCCGTACAATGAGCAGTTCTTC. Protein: CSAPGLAGPYNEQFF.